The 3 T cell receptor beta chains below all came from one sample that was sequenced in a study of a mutant IDH1 vaccine in newly diagnosed glioma. Libraries were prepared by immunoSEQ multiplex PCR; TCRdb keeps only in-frame clonotypes and omits some of them. This table has about 88,000 clones, roughly four fifths appearing once. Stated time point: baseline, week 1 (first vaccination visit). Treatment given: pre-vaccination baseline after standard-of-care therapy. This specimen consisted of PBMCs, obtained from a glioma patient treated with radiotherapy, temozolomide or both. The receptors were sampled from a man between 40 and 49 years old with glioma. Some clones in this sample may be carry-over from other donors' samples.

This clone came up once. The chain has TRBV29-1 and TRBJ2-1; 10 bases agree with TRBD2. The CDR3 is 15 amino acids. Germline CDR1 reads SQVTM; CDR2 reads ANQGSEA. After removal of 7 bases from V and 9 bases from J, the junction contained 15 bases not matched to a gene. CDR3 nucleotides: TGCAGCGGACGACTCGACCAGCGGGGGGGCAGTGAGCAGTTCTTC. The encoded protein is CSGRLDQRGGSEQFF.

This sequence joins TRBV30 and TRBJ2-2, with 8 bases aligning to TRBD2. Trimming removed 2 bases from V and 4 bases from J; junction bases left unmatched: 6. Germline CDR1 GTSNPN, CDR2 SVGIG (reference sequence). The CDR3 is 15 residues long. The CDR3 bases are TGTGCCTGGAGTAGAATAGCGGGGCGCACCGGGGAGCTGTTTTTT. Protein sequence: CAWSRIAGRTGELFF.

The rearrangement uses TRBV30 and TRBJ1-5, with D possibly being TRBD1 (6 bases). CDR1 and CDR2 from the germline V gene are GTSNPN and SVGIG (reference sequence). Trimming cost V 0 bases and J 5 bases, with 11 bases left between them. This CDR3 is 14 amino acids long. The CDR3 DNA follows: TGTGCCTGGAGTGTACTACAGGGAGATCAGCCCCAGCATTTT. It specifies CAWSVLQGDQPQHF.